This T cell receptor beta chain was retrieved from a study of shared clonotypes between healthy human individuals. Authors' data handling: Filtering was not the same, since immunoSEQ gave junction-only sequences without quality scores. The method was immunoSEQ multiplex PCR; TCRdb's version includes in-frame clones alone and lacks a portion of them. The V and J calls and clone size come from that table; D and trimming were worked out from the DNA. The sample gives roughly 2,300,000 clones, roughly 92% of which show up once; around 0.4% is in the top ten. A CD45RA+ naive subset and a CD45RA-negative memory subset were split from CD4+ cells. Notes on this clone: Antigen unknown.

Overall study results and limits: Several donors showed sharing of about 4.8% of naive CD4 clonotypes. Larger estimated richness was generally recorded for naive subsets relative to memory subsets.

The CDR3 contains 14 residues. Germline CDR1 SGHTA, CDR2 FQGTGA. Deletions cut 3 bases from V and 4 bases from J, with 11 bases between. The V call is TRBV7-3, the J call TRBJ2-3; D gene uncertain. The sequenced sample consisted of naive CD4+ T cells from PBMCs. Specified subset: CD45RA+ positively selected. The receptor was isolated from a young man in good health. Some clones in this sample may be carry-over from other donors' samples. CDR3 DNA: TGTGCCAGCAGCTTCCGGAGAGGATCAGATACGCAGTATTTT. Protein sequence: CASSFRRGSDTQYF.